This TCR beta chain was found in a study of blood T cell repertoires in COVID-19. Background on the study: PBMCs, B-cell-depleted T cells, or T cells were the source of the cDNA or gDNA that made up the material.

V was shortened by 0 bases and J by 9 bases, with 18 bases between the two germline ends. CDR1 is LNHDA, CDR2 SQIVND, per germline (reference sequence). The CDR3 runs 17 residues. Original processing notes: By means of reference gene primer amplification, nucleated cell counts were estimated. Some clones are missing from TCRdb's copy, which holds only in-frame ones; the method was immunoSEQ multiplex PCR. V and J calls and clone size are those listed in that table; D and trimming were worked out from the DNA. This sample has approximately 160,000 clones; about four fifths occur once, and the top ten carry 10% to 15%.

Sequenced: peripheral blood. The receptor was isolated from a man aged 65 to 79 who had recovered from COVID-19. The chain links TRBV19 to TRBJ1-6; unclear D gene. CDR3 loop: CASSIDRGVTERSPLHF. In DNA, the CDR3 is TGTGCCAGTAGTATAGATCGGGGAGTAACCGAACGTTCACCCCTCCACTTT.